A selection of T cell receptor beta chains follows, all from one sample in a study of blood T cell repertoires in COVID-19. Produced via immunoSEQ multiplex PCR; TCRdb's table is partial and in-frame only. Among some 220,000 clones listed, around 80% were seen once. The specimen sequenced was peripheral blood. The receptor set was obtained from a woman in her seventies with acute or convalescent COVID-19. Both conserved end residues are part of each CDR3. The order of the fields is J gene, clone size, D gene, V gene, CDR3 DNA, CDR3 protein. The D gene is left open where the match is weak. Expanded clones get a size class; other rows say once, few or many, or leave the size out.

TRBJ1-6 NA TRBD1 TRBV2 TGTGCCACCACTAAGGGACAGCAGCTCTATAATTCACCCCTCCACTTT CATTKGQQLYNSPLHF
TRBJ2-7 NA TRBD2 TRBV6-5 TGTGCCAGCAGTTACTCGTGGACTAGCTCCTACGAGCAGTACTTC CASSYSWTSSYEQYF
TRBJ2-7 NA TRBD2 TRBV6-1 TGTGCCAGCAGTGAAGCTAAGACTAGCGGGGGGGCCCGAAACGAGCAGTACTTC CASSEAKTSGGARNEQYF
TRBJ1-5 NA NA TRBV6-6 TGTGCCAGCAGTTTCTGGCGGTCCAACGCGCCCCAGCATTTT CASSFWRSNAPQHF
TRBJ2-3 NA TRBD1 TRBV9 TGTGCCAGCAGCGTAACGGCGGGACAGGGGGGAGATACGCAGTATTTT CASSVTAGQGGDTQYF
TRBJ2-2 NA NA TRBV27 TGTGCCAGCAGCCGCACTAGGAACGGCGGGGAGCTGTTTTTT CASSRTRNGGELFF
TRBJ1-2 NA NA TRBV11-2 TGTGCCAGCAGCTCCCAGATGACAGTAGCCTATGGCTACACCTTC CASSSQMTVAYGYTF
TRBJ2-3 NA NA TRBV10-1 TGCGCCAGCGCTAGCGCCTCCACAGATACGCAGTATTTT CASASASTDTQYF
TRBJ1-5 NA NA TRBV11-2 TGTGCCAGCAGCTTAGCCGGGATGAGCAATCAGCCCCAGCATTTT CASSLAGMSNQPQHF
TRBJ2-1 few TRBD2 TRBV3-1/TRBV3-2 TGTGCCAGCAGCCAAGGACCGAGCGGGGGGAAATACAATGAGCAGTTCTTC CASSQGPSGGKYNEQFF
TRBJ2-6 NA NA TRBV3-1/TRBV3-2 TGTGCCAGCAGCCGGCCTTCTGGGGCCAACGTCCTGACTTTC CASSRPSGANVLTF
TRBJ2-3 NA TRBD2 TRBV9 TGTGCCAGCAGCACCGGGACTAGGGCATCAGATACGCAGTATTTT CASSTGTRASDTQYF
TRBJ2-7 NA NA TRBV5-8 TGTGCCAGCAGCCCTAGAAGGGGCGCTCAGCAGTACTTC CASSPRRGAQQYF
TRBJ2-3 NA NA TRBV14 TGTGCCAGCAGCCAAGAACGGCAGGGGAGTGATACGCAGTATTTT CASSQERQGSDTQYF
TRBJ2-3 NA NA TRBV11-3 TGTGCCAGCAGCTTAGAAGGCAGGGGCACAGATACGCAGTATTTT CASSLEGRGTDTQYF
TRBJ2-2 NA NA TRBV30 TGTGCCTGGAGTAAGGCAGCAGGGCTCACCGGGGAGCTGTTTTTT CAWSKAAGLTGELFF
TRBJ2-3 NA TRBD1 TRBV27 TGTGCCAGCAGTTTCTTTGGCCTCTTACAGGGGGCCAAAGATACGCAGTATTTT CASSFFGLLQGAKDTQYF
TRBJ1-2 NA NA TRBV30 TGTGCCTGGAGTGCGACTGATAACAAAGACTACTATGGCTACACCTTC CAWSATDNKDYYGYTF
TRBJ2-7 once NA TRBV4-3 TGCGCCAGCAGCCAAGAGTACAGGGTAGGGTACGAGCAGTACTTC CASSQEYRVGYEQYF
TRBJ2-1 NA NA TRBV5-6 TGTGCCAGCAGCTTGGGGGCAGGGTCCAATGAGCAGTTCTTC CASSLGAGSNEQFF
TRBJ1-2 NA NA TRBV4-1 TGCGCCAGCAGCCAACAGGGAAACTATGGCTACACCTTC CASSQQGNYGYTF
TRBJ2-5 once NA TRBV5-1 TGCGCCAGCAGCTCGCCTCCGGGAACGAGACGAGAGACCCAGTACTTC CASSSPPGTRRETQYF
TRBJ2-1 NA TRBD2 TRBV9 TGTGCCAGCAGCGTCATAGCGGGGGAGGCTGGTGAGCAGTTCTTC CASSVIAGEAGEQFF
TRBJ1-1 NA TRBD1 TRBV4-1 TGCGCCAGCAGCCAAGTTCTGGGACAGGGAGGTACTGAAGCTTTCTTT CASSQVLGQGGTEAFF
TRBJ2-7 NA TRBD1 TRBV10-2 TGCGCCAGCAGTATCCCGGGACAGGAATACGAGCAGTACTTC CASSIPGQEYEQYF
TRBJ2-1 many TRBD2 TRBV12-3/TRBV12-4 TGTGCCAGCCAGCGGGGGGCCGGGGATGAGCAGTTCTTC CASQRGAGDEQFF
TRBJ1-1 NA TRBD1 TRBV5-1 TGCGCCAGCAGCCCCCGGTGGCAGGGGGGAGGAACTGAAGCTTTCTTT CASSPRWQGGGTEAFF
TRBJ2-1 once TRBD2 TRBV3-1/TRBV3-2 TGTGCCAGCAGCATGGGACTAGCGGAGGAATATGAGCAGTTCTTC CASSMGLAEEYEQFF
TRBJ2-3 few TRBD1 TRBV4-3 TGCGCCAGCAGCCAAGGGGCAGGGGGTGGCACAGATACGCAGTATTTT CASSQGAGGGTDTQYF
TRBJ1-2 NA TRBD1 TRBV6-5 TGTGCCAGCAGTTTGGGGACAGCTATGGGCTACACCTTC CASSLGTAMGYTF
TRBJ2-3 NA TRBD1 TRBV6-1 TGTGCCAGCAGTGTTCCGCTGACAGGGGGCTTTTTGGATACGCAGTATTTT CASSVPLTGGFLDTQYF
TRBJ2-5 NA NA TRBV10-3 TGTGCCATCGGAGGGACCCGCCAAGAGACCCAGTACTTC CAIGGTRQETQYF
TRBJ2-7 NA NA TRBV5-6 TGTGCCAGCAGCTCATTAAACGAGGACAGTTGGACCTTCTACGAGCAGTACTTC CASSSLNEDSWTFYEQYF
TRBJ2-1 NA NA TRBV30 TGTGCCTGGAGTGTATTGTCGGTCCACAATGAGCAGTTCTTC CAWSVLSVHNEQFF
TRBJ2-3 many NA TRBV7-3 TGTGCCAGCAGCCCCCAGACTGGCGATACGCAGTATTTT CASSPQTGDTQYF
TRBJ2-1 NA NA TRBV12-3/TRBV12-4 TGTGCCAGCACCAACTCGGGGAATGAGCAGTTCTTC CASTNSGNEQFF
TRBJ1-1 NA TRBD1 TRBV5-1 TGCGCCAGCAGCCTATGGACAGGGATCGACACTGAAGCTTTCTTT CASSLWTGIDTEAFF
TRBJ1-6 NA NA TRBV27 TGTGCCAGCGGGAGAGATTCACCCCTCCACTTT CASGRDSPLHF
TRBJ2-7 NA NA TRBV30 TGTGCCTGGAGTACGACTATAGGCGAGCAGTACTTC CAWSTTIGEQYF
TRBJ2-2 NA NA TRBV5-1 TGCGCCAGCAGCCCGGAGCGGGCCGGGGAGCTGTTTTTT CASSPERAGELFF
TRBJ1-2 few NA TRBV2 TGTGCCAGCAGAGCCATGGTATATGGCTACACCTTC CASRAMVYGYTF
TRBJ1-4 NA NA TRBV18 TGTGCCAGCTCACCTCAGGGGTCCGATGAAAAACTGTTTTTT CASSPQGSDEKLFF
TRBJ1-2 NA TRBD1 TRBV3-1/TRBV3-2 TGTGCCAGCAGCCAAGATAAAGACAGGGCTTCGTTAGGCTACACCTTC CASSQDKDRASLGYTF
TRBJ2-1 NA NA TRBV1 TGCACCAGCAGCCAAGCCCTACTAGCGGGGGGGCTGGTTGAACGCCTCAATGAGCAGTTCTTC CTSSQALLAGGLVERLNEQFF